The following is a T cell receptor (beta chain) sequence with its context. The antigen is unknown. The source of the sample is a study of vaccination effects on CD4 cells after COVID-19. Findings of the study overall: Of the vaccine-induced clones from healthy vaccinees, merely 1 of 255 recognized common cold coronaviruses as well.

Germline CDR1 is MNHEY and CDR2 is SVGEGT. Trimming removed 0 bases from V and 0 bases from J; junction bases left unmatched: 2. The CDR3 length is 17 residues. Expansion of antigen-specific CD4+ T cells with viral peptide pools was carried out by the ViraFEST assay before sequencing. Researchers isolated CD4+ T cells once about 11 days of culture had elapsed. Negative nucleocapsid antibody tests before and after vaccination confirmed no previous SARS-CoV-2 infection. Only in-frame clones appear in the TCRdb table, and some are missing; sequencing was by immunoSEQ multiplex PCR. Of tens of thousands of clones detected, about 80% appear once; the ten largest clones hold about 3.5%.

The chain has TRBV6-2 or TRBV6-3 and TRBJ2-6; TRBD1 agrees at 7 bases. The sequence was obtained from a human donor who received a COVID-19 vaccine. The sequences come from CD4+ T cells from PBMCs cultured with HCoV-OC43 spike peptides, collected before COVID-19 vaccination. As to subset: HCoV-OC43 spike overlapping peptide pool stimulation. Here the CDR3 DNA reads TGTGCCAGCAGTTACTCGGGACAGTTCTCTGGGGCCAACGTCCTGACTTTC. This translates into CASSYSGQFSGANVLTF.